These T cell receptor beta chains were read from a single sample in a study of T cells in Graves' hyperthyroidism and ophthalmopathy. TCRdb called the multiplex PCR reads again in MiXCR, with one record for every CDR3 protein. The sample contains about 210,000 distinct CDR3 sequences, over 15% of which appear only once. Sequenced: blood. The receptors originated from a man aged 50 to 60 with Graves' hyperthyroidism. Both conserved end residues are part of each CDR3. Rows give clone size only sometimes, using once, few, many, or a class for an expanded clone.

TRBV28	TRBJ2-7	many	CASSQLAYEQYF
TRBV24-1	TRBJ2-1	.	CATSDLSSHGRNEQFF
TRBV11-3	TRBJ1-1	many	CASSRDRGMTEAFF
TRBV7-3	TRBJ2-2	many	CASSVAGGYTGELFF
TRBV3-1	TRBJ2-6	many	CASSQDFSGANVLTF
TRBV20-1	TRBJ2-7	.	CSARTSGIHEQYF
TRBV20-1	TRBJ2-5	few	CSAGTSLKGTQYF
TRBV11-3	TRBJ1-4	few	CASSKTGWKEKLFF
TRBV6-1	TRBJ2-7	many	CASRTSGSVYEQYF
TRBV20-1	TRBJ2-5	many	CSAREGRDPGTETQYF
TRBV29-1	TRBJ2-3	.	CSVGGAADTQYF
TRBV6-1	TRBJ1-1	many	CASSPPPDKNTEAFF
TRBV10-3	TRBJ2-7	many	CAISGIQGTSGRVGEQYF
TRBV6-1	TRBJ2-5	many	CASSPGQTQETQYF
TRBV7-2	TRBJ1-4	.	CASSLTGENEKLFF
TRBV7-2	TRBJ2-7	.	CASSYTGDYEQYF
TRBV27	TRBJ2-3	many	CASSVTADTQYF
TRBV28	TRBJ2-5	.	CASILRDRETQYF
TRBV5-1	TRBJ2-3	many	CASSFNSGSTDTQYF
TRBV5-8	TRBJ2-3	many	CASSPWLAGGPSTDTQYF
TRBV15	TRBJ1-2	many	CATSRGRQGYGYTF
TRBV20-1	TRBJ1-1	.	CSVTPYSNNEALF
TRBV20-1	TRBJ2-5	.	CSARDGQGGGETQYF
TRBV10-3	TRBJ2-7	many	CAISESPVSYEQYF
TRBV29-1	TRBJ2-2	few	CSVENFGTGELFF
TRBV2	TRBJ2-7	many	CATTAGTSGGEQYF
TRBV4-1	TRBJ2-7	few	CASSQITSDSYEQYF
TRBV5-5	TRBJ2-7	.	CASSPLQGPYEQYF
TRBV7-9	TRBJ1-3	.	CASSLRVTSGNTIYF
TRBV11-2	TRBJ2-7	many	CASRDWEGLFEQYF
TRBV6-1	TRBJ2-7	few	CASRDRGRGAGEWYEQYF
TRBV7-2	TRBJ2-7	many	CASSLVADYLTPYEQYF
TRBV12-3/TRBV12-4	TRBJ2-1	many	CASSTPGLAPDRGQFF
TRBV6-1	TRBJ1-2	few	CASRLSGARGYTF
TRBV27	TRBJ1-6	.	CASRAMDRRSSPLHF
TRBV7-8	TRBJ1-5	.	CASSPHQGPSQPQHF
TRBV7-2	TRBJ2-1	many	CASSRQGYNEQFF